The source of this T cell receptor beta chain is a study of cytotoxic CD8 clonotypes in ibrutinib-treated CLL. Across the study: Treatment had run for a median 12 months, range 6 to 36, when response samples were taken. Among the samples, the mean was roughly 280,000 productive templates and about 90,000 productive rearrangements. Study outcomes and limitations: Public clonotypes were rare and shrank or held steady on treatment.

The planned depth of sequencing spanned 1 in 200,000 to 1 in 1 million T cells. Clones were read by immunoSEQ multiplex PCR, and TCRdb kept only the in-frame ones, dropping some. The sample carries hundreds of thousands of clones, roughly three quarters recorded once. On this clone: Its specificity is unknown.

This sequence was found in a human donor with chronic lymphocytic leukemia. The source material was PBMCs, sampled after 12 months of ibrutinib treatment.

The CDR3: CASAGRNEKLFF. In DNA form, the CDR3 reads TGTGCCAGCGCGGGGAGAAATGAAAAACTGTTTTTT. V gene TRBV11-2 combines with J gene TRBJ1-4; D uncertain. There are 12 residues in the CDR3. The germline V gene encodes CDR1 SGHAT and CDR2 FQNNGV. V dropped 8 bases and J dropped 5 bases, with 9 bases sitting between them.